This is a list of T cell receptor beta chains from one sample in a study of human T cells and chemical hapten exposure. TCRdb used MiXCR to reprocess the RACE reads, holding one entry per CDR3 protein. This table holds about 350,000 distinct CDR3 sequences, 6% to 7% found once. This specimen was whole blood, taken in connection with sensitization to the hapten diphenylcyclopropenone (DPC). The receptor source for this set is a woman between 18 and 29 years old with alopecia areata. Some clones in this sample may be carry-over from other donors' samples. Each CDR3 is given with its conserved first and last residue. D genes are given only for firm matches. Clone size is given for some rows only: seen once, a few or many times, or a class if the clone is expanded.

v_call,clone_size,d_call,j_call,cdr3_nt,cdr3_aa
TRBV28,many,.,TRBJ2-2,TGTGCCAGCAGTTTCAGTCGTTGGGAGCTGTTTTTT,CASSFSRWELFF
TRBV5-1,.,.,TRBJ2-1,TGCGCCAGCAGCTTGGGGTCAGGGGCAAACTACAATGAGCAGTTCTTC,CASSLGSGANYNEQFF
TRBV27,.,TRBD2,TRBJ2-3,TGTGCCAGCCTTACCAGACTAGCGGGGTTCACAGATACGCAGTATTTT,CASLTRLAGFTDTQYF
TRBV6-5,many,.,TRBJ1-3,TGTGCCAGCAGTTACTCGGCAGGACCCTCTGGAAACACCATATATTTT,CASSYSAGPSGNTIYF
TRBV11-2,many,TRBD2,TRBJ2-1,TGTGCCAGCAGCTCGCGCTATTCTAGCGGGGGGGCCGACAATGAGCAGTTCTTC,CASSSRYSSGGADNEQFF
TRBV6-2/TRBV6-3,many,TRBD1,TRBJ1-1,TGTGCCAGCAGTTACTTTACTGGGACAGGGAGGCTCATGAACACTGAAGCTTTCTTT,CASSYFTGTGRLMNTEAFF
TRBV7-2,.,.,TRBJ2-1,TGTGCCAGCAGCTTGTATGATGAGCAGTTCTTC,CASSLYDEQFF
TRBV29-1,many,.,TRBJ1-5,TGCAGCGTTGGGGGGGGCAATCAGCCCCAGCATTTT,CSVGGGNQPQHF
TRBV20-1,.,.,TRBJ2-3,TGCAGTGCTAGTGAGGGGTTGGGCACAGATACGCAGTATTTT,CSASEGLGTDTQYF
TRBV18,many,.,TRBJ1-5,TGTGCCAGCTCACCAGGGGGGTCGAATGTCAATCAGCCCCAGCATTTT,CASSPGGSNVNQPQHF
TRBV20-1,few,.,TRBJ2-3,TGCAGTGCAGACTACGGGGGGCCGAGCACAGATACGCAGTATTTT,CSADYGGPSTDTQYF
TRBV20-1,many,.,TRBJ1-2,TGCAGTGGTGGGCAGGGAATTAATAGTGGCTACACCTTC,CSGGQGINSGYTF
TRBV6-5,.,.,TRBJ2-7,TGTGCCAGCAGTCCCGGGACACGGGAGCAGTACTTC,CASSPGTREQYF
TRBV4-2,many,.,TRBJ1-5,TGTGCCAGCAGCCAAGAGCCCAGTGTCAATCAGCCCCAGCATTTT,CASSQEPSVNQPQHF
TRBV20-1,many,.,TRBJ1-6,TGCAGTGCTAGTACAGGGAGCTCCTATAATTCACCCCTCCACTTT,CSASTGSSYNSPLHF